Following are 22 T cell receptor beta chains from one sample sequenced in a study of T cells in Graves' hyperthyroidism and ophthalmopathy. Using RNA transcripts as the source, TCR beta CDR3 regions were amplified. The primer set for the first-round RT-PCR of the TCR CDR3 was HTBI. MiXCR, run by TCRdb on the multiplex PCR reads, gives a single entry per CDR3 protein. The sample consists of fewer than 600,000 distinct CDR3 sequences, around an eighth of them appearing once. Sequencing input: blood. Receptor source: a woman under 30 with Graves' hyperthyroidism.

There are many counts of this clonotype. The rearrangement links TRBV6-1 to TRBJ2-7, with 7 bases fitting TRBD2. Per the germline V gene, CDR1 is MNHNS and CDR2 is SASEGT. The CDR3 length is 13 residues. Germline trimming cut 6 bases from V and 4 bases from J; bases unmatched to any gene: 6. The CDR3 region is CASRMGGSYEQYV. CDR3 nucleotides: TGTGCCAGCAGGATGGGGGGGTCTTACGAGCAGTACGTC.

This clonotype appeared many times. J is TRBJ1-4 and V is TRBV6-2 or TRBV6-3, with D possibly matching TRBD1 (5 bases). Germline lookup yields CDR1 MNHEY and CDR2 SVGEGT. Trimming stripped 6 bases from V and 4 bases from J, with 21 bases between. CDR3 size: 17 residues. The DNA of the CDR3 is TGTGCCAGCAGCCCCGGCGCGCTCGGGACCCTTAATGAAAAACTGTTTTTT. It encodes CASSPGALGTLNEKLFF.

The chain couples TRBV12-3 or TRBV12-4 to TRBJ1-2, with D unclear. V lost 7 bases and J 7 bases, leaving 19 bases between the germline ends. This CDR3 has 14 residues. Here the CDR3 reads CASNSGASQRGYTF. CDR3 bases: TGTGCCAGCAATTCAGGAGCGTCCCAGCGTGGCTACACCTTC.

Of note for this clonotype: One base away lies a much larger clone, so this may be a sequencing read error. V gene TRBV12-3 or TRBV12-4 combines with J gene TRBJ2-3; D might be TRBD2 (6 bases). This CDR3 comprises 13 residues. V lost 6 bases to trimming and J lost 5 bases, with 12 bases between them. The CDR3 nucleotides read TGTGCCAGCAGGGACTACATCAAAGATACGCAGTATTTT. Amino acids: CASRDYIKDTQYF.

As concerns this clonotype: A much bigger clone sits one base away, suggesting this may be a read error. J is TRBJ2-7 and V is TRBV28; tentative D call: TRBD1 (5 bases). V shed 6 bases and J shed 5 bases, with 8 bases lying between them. This CDR3 region has 11 residues. The V gene's germline CDR1 is MDHEN and CDR2 SYDVKM. This CDR3 reads CASRWGHEQYF. CDR3 in DNA: TGTGCCAGCAGGTGGGGCCACGAGCAGTACTTC.

This clonotype was seen at least ten times. The chain employs TRBV4-1 and TRBJ1-1; no clear D. The CDR3 sequence is 12 residues long. The germline gives CDR1 MGHRA, CDR2 YSYEKL. Trimming took off 1 base at V and 11 bases at J, with 11 bases between the two ends. The CDR3 bases are TGCGCCAGCAGCCAAGGAGGCATAAGGGCTTTCTTT. Protein product: CASSQGGIRAFF.

In its sample, this clonotype was seen a few times. This chain links TRBV4-1 with TRBJ1-2; a weak D match, TRBD1 (5 bases). This CDR3 has 13 residues. With 5 bases removed from V and 6 bases from J, the gap between germline ends came to 13 bases. Looked up from germline, CDR1 is MGHRA and CDR2 is YSYEKL. Here the CDR3 reads CASSGAAKNGYTF. The CDR3 nucleotides read TGCGCCAGCAGCGGGGCAGCAAAGAATGGCTACACCTTC.

This clonotype was seen a handful of times. The gene calls are TRBV4-1 and TRBJ1-1; TRBD1 is a possible D gene (6 bases). The CDR3 covers 15 residues. Germline V lookup: CDR1 MGHRA, CDR2 YSYEKL. V lost 8 bases and J 1 base, leaving 17 bases between the germline ends. CDR3 DNA sequence: TGCGCCAGCCGGGGGCTAGACAGGCAGAACACTGAAGCTTTCTTT. This codes for CASRGLDRQNTEAFF.

Written as DNA, the CDR3 is TGTGCCAGCACCAAACACTCACAGGGGGGCGGGAATGAGCAGTTCTTC. Its protein product is CASTKHSQGGGNEQFF. J is TRBJ2-1 and V is TRBV2, with TRBD1 matching 8 bases. V trimming: 7 bases; J trimming: 7 bases; junction bases outside the gene matches: 15. CDR1 SNHLY and CDR2 FYNNEI come from the germline V gene. This CDR3 has 16 amino acids.

This clonotype showed up many times. The chain carries TRBV12-5 and TRBJ1-5; 8 nucleotides match TRBD1. Germline V lookup: CDR1 LGHNT, CDR2 FRNRAP. V was pared by 3 bases and J by 6 bases, with 7 bases of the junction left unmatched. The CDR3 has 15 residues. The CDR3 reads CASGFGRGPGQPQHF. The CDR3 DNA follows: TGTGCTAGTGGTTTCGGCAGGGGGCCAGGTCAGCCCCAGCATTTT.

In its sample, this clonotype was seen many times. J is TRBJ2-1 and V is TRBV20-1; tentative D call: TRBD1 (7 bases). V was shortened by 0 bases and J by 3 bases, with 12 bases between the two germline ends. The CDR3 spans 15 residues. Germline CDR1 is DFQATT and CDR2 is SNEGSKA (reference sequence). The CDR3 coding sequence is TGCAGTGCTAGAGATAGGCAGGGGGGCTACAATGAGCAGTTCTTC. It yields the protein CSARDRQGGYNEQFF.

The table lists this clonotype with many counts. The V gene is TRBV30, the J gene TRBJ2-7; D unclear. Germline V gene lookup returns CDR1 GTSNPN and CDR2 SVGIG (reference sequence). The CDR3 is 11 amino acids. With 2 bases removed from V and 6 bases from J, the gap between germline ends came to 8 bases. CDR3 sequence: CAWSPLGEQYF. CDR3 bases: TGTGCCTGGAGTCCCTTAGGCGAGCAGTACTTC.

This clonotype was seen a few times. The V call is TRBV12-3 or TRBV12-4, the J call TRBJ1-2; unclear D gene. The CDR3 loop spans 13 amino acids. V dropped 2 bases and J dropped 6 bases, with 10 bases sitting between them. The CDR3 reads CASSLPTYDGYTF. CDR3 DNA sequence: TGTGCCAGCAGTTTACCTACATACGATGGCTACACCTTC.

V usage is TRBV7-3 and J usage is TRBJ2-2, with 9 bases lining up with TRBD2. The germline gives CDR1 SGHTA, CDR2 FQGTGA. After removal of 3 bases from V and 3 bases from J, the junction contained 2 bases not matched to a gene. The CDR3 length is 15 residues. This chain's CDR3 is CASSFAGGDTGELFF. The CDR3 bases are TGTGCCAGCAGCTTCGCGGGAGGGGACACCGGGGAGCTGTTTTTT.

Many counts were recorded for this clonotype. The V and J genes are TRBV30 and TRBJ1-5; D possibly corresponds to TRBD1 (5 bases). The length of the CDR3 is 15 residues. Trimming shortened V by 3 bases and J by 1 base, and 13 bases separated the two germline ends. Germline values: CDR1 GTSNPN, CDR2 SVGIG (reference sequence). The CDR3 protein is CAWSASGASNQPQHF. The CDR3 nucleotides read TGTGCCTGGAGCGCCTCCGGGGCCAGCAATCAGCCCCAGCATTTT.

This clonotype was detected only once. This chain uses TRBV7-3 with TRBJ2-1; TRBD2 might be the D (6 bases). The CDR3 loop spans 14 amino acids. Germline V gives CDR1 SGHTA, CDR2 FQGTGA. With 2 bases removed from V and 7 bases from J, the gap between germline ends came to 12 bases. The CDR3 DNA reads as TGTGCCAGCAGCTTACCGGGACTGATGAATGAGCAGTTCTTC. Protein sequence: CASSLPGLMNEQFF. The whole variable domain, filled in from reference TRBV7-3 and TRBJ2-1, reads GAGVSQTPSNKVTEKGKYVELRCDPISGHTALYWYRQSLGQGPEFLIYFQGTGAADDSGLPNDRFFAVRPEGSVSTLKIQRTERGDSAVYLCASSLPGLMNEQFFGPGTRLTVL.

The chain couples TRBV5-1 to TRBJ2-1, with D possibly matching TRBD2 (5 bases). CDR1 and CDR2 (germline): SGHRS, YFSETQ. V was shortened by 0 bases and J by 0 bases, with 10 bases between the two germline ends. This CDR3 has 16 amino acids. The CDR3 loop reads CASSLGSGYSYNEQFF. The CDR3 nucleotides read TGCGCCAGCAGCTTGGGGAGCGGCTACTCCTACAATGAGCAGTTCTTC.

The V call is TRBV4-1, the J call TRBJ2-2; D is undetermined. The V end lost 2 bases, the J end lost 1 base, and 8 bases lay between the germline ends. The germline gives CDR1 MGHRA, CDR2 YSYEKL. The CDR3 totals 15 residues. In nucleotides, the CDR3 is TGCGCCAGCAGCCAATTAGAGCTGAACACCGGGGAGCTGTTTTTT. Translated: CASSQLELNTGELFF.

This clonotype was found many times. The V and J genes are TRBV18 and TRBJ1-2; TRBD1 agrees at 8 bases. The CDR3 covers 14 residues. Per the germline V gene, CDR1 is KGHSH and CDR2 is LQKENI. Trimming took 5 bases from V and 8 from J; bases not matched to a gene: 10. DNA for the CDR3: TGTGCCAGCTCATCCTCAGGGGGCGAGAACGGCTACACCTTC. Protein sequence: CASSSSGGENGYTF.

This clonotype was observed at least ten times. The rearrangement uses TRBV30 and TRBJ1-1; a possible D gene is TRBD1 (6 bases). Germline V gene sequence: CDR1 GTSNPN, CDR2 SVGIG (reference sequence). V was trimmed by 4 bases and J by 4 bases, leaving 22 bases between them. The CDR3 is made up of 16 amino acids. The CDR3 reads CAWTRGPGAFATEAFF. In DNA form, the CDR3 reads TGTGCCTGGACCAGAGGTCCAGGGGCCTTTGCCACTGAAGCTTTCTTT.

This chain uses TRBV12-3 or TRBV12-4 with TRBJ1-5; no clear D. Trimming took 6 bases from V and 4 from J, leaving 13 bases between them. The CDR3 is made up of 14 amino acids. CDR3 in amino acids: CASSERTVNQPQHF. In DNA, the CDR3 is TGTGCCAGCAGCGAGAGGACGGTAAATCAGCCCCAGCATTTT.

Ten or more counts support this clonotype. The rearrangement joins TRBV10-2 to TRBJ2-5; D is possibly TRBD1 (5 bases). Germline values: CDR1 WSHSY, CDR2 SAAADI. This CDR3 contains 13 residues. Trimming stripped 2 bases from V and 6 bases from J, with 10 bases between. The DNA of the CDR3 is TGCGCCAGCAGTGAGGCAGGGTATCAGACCCAGTACTTC. Amino acid sequence: CASSEAGYQTQYF.